This T cell receptor beta chain was found in a study of blood T cell repertoires in COVID-19 (dated by TCRdb to the early 2020s). In the study overall: Samples from collaborators originated in the United States, Italy and Spain and spanned both the acute and convalescent phases of COVID-19. Subjects who had been exposed to COVID-19, were actively infected with it, or had recovered from it provided the deeply sampled blood TCRbeta repertoires that made up the dataset. Samples came from the ongoing ImmuneRACE study (first 160 participants) plus 1,254 subjects from 6 global collaborators. The repertoires were made available in a free public database intended to serve as a resource for research on the immune response to SARS-CoV-2. Where HLA class I and class II types were available, the types were taken from metadata supplied by the sample provider, not from assay-based typing. The sample metadata nearly always contained a de-identified subject ID, COVID-19 status, age in years and sex. The prospective study material was composed of cDNA or gDNA derived from T cells, B-cell-depleted T cells, or PBMCs.

The immunoSEQ Assay, a bias-controlled multiplex PCR, was used to amplify TCRbeta CDR3 regions from genomic DNA. Per the original workflow: The number of nucleated cells in each sample was estimated by amplification of reference gene primers within the assay. To quantify the absolute abundance of each unique TCRbeta CDR3 rearrangement, sequence reads were collapsed and filtered. For each sample, productive Simpson clonality was calculated as the square root of Simpson's diversity index over productive rearrangements. TCRdb obtained this table from immuneACCESS and retained in-frame rearrangements with V and J assigned. These tables miss some clones; where compared with another copy, unresolved V genes account for less than half of the shortfall, and the remainder is unexplained. D and trimming come from the DNA, and the V and J calls and clone size come from that table. This sample comprises 160,000 or so clones, about nine tenths of them detected only once. The ten largest clones add up to roughly a sixth of the sample.

Broad study findings and their caveats: How much clinical and demographic metadata was included differed by source and by participant, and the metadata was provided uncurated.

Whole blood was collected in K2EDTA tubes by collaborating institutions according to the institutions' own protocols. For TCRbeta analysis, collaborator samples were shipped as frozen whole blood, as isolated PBMCs, or as DNA extracted from either sample type. A distance of 5 bases separates the germline ends of V and J, which lose 5 bases and 1 base respectively. From its cysteine to its phenylalanine, the CDR3 spans 12 amino acids. Of all the DNA, just the CDR3 is kept, 36 bases in frame from base 1. CDR1 SGHTA and CDR2 FQGNSA are derived from the germline V gene. As for this clone: The specificity of this receptor is unknown. No base qualities exist here, and no much larger clone lies one base off it.

This TCR was sampled from a man aged 60 to 75 with active or convalescent COVID-19. The chain is made from TRBV7-2 and TRBJ2-5; the D gene identity is not certain. The sample comprised peripheral blood. Here the CDR3 is given as CASSGSQETQYF. The DNA is TGTGCCAGCAGCGGCTCCCAAGAGACCCAGTACTTC.